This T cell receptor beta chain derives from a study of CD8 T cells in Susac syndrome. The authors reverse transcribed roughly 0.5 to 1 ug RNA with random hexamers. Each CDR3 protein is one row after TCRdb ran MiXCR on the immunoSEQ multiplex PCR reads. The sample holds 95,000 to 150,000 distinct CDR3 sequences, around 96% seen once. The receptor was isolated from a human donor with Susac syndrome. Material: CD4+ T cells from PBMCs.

Here the CDR3 reads CSVWDRGLGYTF. CDR3 nucleotides: TGCAGCGTATGGGACAGGGGGCTCGGCTACACCTTC. V usage is TRBV29-1 and J usage is TRBJ1-2, with 12 bases identical to TRBD1. CDR1 is SQVTM and CDR2 is ANQGSEA in the germline V gene. V shed 6 bases, J shed 8 bases, and the junction held 4 bases outside the gene matches. The CDR3 is made up of 12 amino acids.